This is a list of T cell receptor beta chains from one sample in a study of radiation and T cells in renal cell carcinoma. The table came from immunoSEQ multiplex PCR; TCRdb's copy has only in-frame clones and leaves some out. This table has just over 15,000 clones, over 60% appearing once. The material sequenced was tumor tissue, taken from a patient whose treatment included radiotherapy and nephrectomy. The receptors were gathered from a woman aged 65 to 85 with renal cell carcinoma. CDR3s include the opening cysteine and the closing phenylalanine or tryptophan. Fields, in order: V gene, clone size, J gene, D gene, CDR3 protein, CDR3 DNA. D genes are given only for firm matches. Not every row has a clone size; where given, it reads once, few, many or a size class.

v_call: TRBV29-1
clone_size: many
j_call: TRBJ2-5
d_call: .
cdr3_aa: CSVEDKKSVETQYF
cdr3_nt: TGCAGCGTTGAAGATAAGAAGTCAGTGGAGACCCAGTACTTC

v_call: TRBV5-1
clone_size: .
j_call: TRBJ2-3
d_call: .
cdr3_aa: CASSPDSLGAPDTQYF
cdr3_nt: TGCGCCAGCAGCCCAGACTCCCTCGGGGCCCCGGATACGCAGTATTTT

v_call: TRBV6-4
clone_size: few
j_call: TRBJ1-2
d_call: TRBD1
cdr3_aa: CASILDRLNGYTF
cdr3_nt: TGTGCCAGCATCCTGGACAGGCTGAATGGCTACACCTTC

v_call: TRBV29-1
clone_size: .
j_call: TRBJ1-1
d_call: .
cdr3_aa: CSVAPPRQPNTEAFF
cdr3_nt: TGCAGCGTTGCACCTCCCCGGCAGCCGAACACTGAAGCTTTCTTT

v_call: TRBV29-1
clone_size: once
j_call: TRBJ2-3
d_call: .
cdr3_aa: CSVASTTHADTQYF
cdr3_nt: TGCAGCGTTGCGTCAACTACTCACGCAGATACGCAGTATTTT

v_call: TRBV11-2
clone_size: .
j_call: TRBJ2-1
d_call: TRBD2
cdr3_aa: CASSLDSGGTEQFF
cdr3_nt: TGTGCCAGCAGCTTAGATTCGGGAGGGACTGAGCAGTTCTTC

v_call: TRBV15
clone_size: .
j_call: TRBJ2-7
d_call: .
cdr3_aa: CATSRSRGDGYEQYF
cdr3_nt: TGTGCCACCAGCAGGAGCAGGGGAGATGGCTACGAGCAGTACTTC

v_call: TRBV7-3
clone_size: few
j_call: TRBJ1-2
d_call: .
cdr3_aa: CASSLGQGYGYTF
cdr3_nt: TGTGCCAGCAGCTTAGGGCAGGGTTATGGCTACACCTTC

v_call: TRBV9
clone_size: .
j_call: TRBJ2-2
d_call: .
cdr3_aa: CASRRSGNTGELFF
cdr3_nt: TGTGCCAGCAGACGGTCGGGGAACACCGGGGAGCTGTTTTTT

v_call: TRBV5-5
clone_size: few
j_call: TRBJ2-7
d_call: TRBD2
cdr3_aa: CASSLTSGPYEQYF
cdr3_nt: TGTGCCAGCAGCCTTACTAGCGGCCCCTACGAGCAGTACTTC

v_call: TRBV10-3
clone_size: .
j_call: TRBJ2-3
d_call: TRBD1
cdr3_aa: CAISESGQGTDTQYF
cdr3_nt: TGTGCCATCAGTGAATCAGGACAGGGCACAGATACGCAGTATTTT

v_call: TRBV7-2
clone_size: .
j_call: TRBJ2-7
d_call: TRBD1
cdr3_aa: CASSSTGTRGEQYF
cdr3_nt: TGTGCCAGCAGCTCGACAGGGACACGTGGGGAGCAGTACTTC

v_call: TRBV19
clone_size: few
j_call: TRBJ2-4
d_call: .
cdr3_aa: CASSTGSGATAKNIQYF
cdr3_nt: TGTGCCAGTAGTACTGGATCGGGGGCAACGGCCAAAAACATTCAGTACTTC

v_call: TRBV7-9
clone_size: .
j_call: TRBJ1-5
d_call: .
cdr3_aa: CASSFGEQPQHF
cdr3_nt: TGTGCCAGCAGCTTCGGAGAGCAGCCCCAGCATTTT

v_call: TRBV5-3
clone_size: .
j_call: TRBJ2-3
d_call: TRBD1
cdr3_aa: CARSWTGEDTQYF
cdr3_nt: TGTGCCAGAAGCTGGACAGGGGAAGATACGCAGTATTTT

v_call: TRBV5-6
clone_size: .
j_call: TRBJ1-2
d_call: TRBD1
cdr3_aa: CASSLGQGLPGRYGYTF
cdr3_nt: TGTGCCAGCAGCTTGGGACAGGGACTGCCGGGCCGGTATGGCTACACCTTC

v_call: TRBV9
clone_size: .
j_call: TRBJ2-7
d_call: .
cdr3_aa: CASSVDSGYEQYF
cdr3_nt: TGTGCCAGCAGCGTAGACTCGGGTTACGAGCAGTACTTC

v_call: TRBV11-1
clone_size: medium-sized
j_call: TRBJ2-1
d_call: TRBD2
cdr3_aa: CASSPGTSGLNEQFF
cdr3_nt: TGTGCCAGCAGCCCCGGGACTAGCGGGCTCAATGAGCAGTTCTTC

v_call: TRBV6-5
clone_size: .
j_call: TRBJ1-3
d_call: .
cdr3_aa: CASSRRGSGNTIYF
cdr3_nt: TGTGCCAGCAGCCGCAGGGGATCGGGAAACACCATATATTTT

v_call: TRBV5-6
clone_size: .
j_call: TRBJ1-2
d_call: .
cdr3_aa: CASSFNRFANYGYTF
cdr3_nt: TGTGCCAGCAGCTTTAACCGATTTGCTAACTATGGCTACACCTTC

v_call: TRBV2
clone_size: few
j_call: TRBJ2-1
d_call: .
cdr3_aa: CASSEAGNNEQFF
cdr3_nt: TGTGCCAGCAGTGAGGCGGGGAACAATGAGCAGTTCTTC

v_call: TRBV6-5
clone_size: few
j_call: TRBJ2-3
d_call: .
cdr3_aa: CASIPRGSTDTQYF
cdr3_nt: TGTGCCAGCATACCGAGGGGAAGCACAGATACGCAGTATTTT

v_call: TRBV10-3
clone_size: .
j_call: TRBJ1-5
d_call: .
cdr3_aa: CAISESGRGSNQPQHF
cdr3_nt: TGTGCCATCAGTGAGTCAGGTCGGGGTAGCAATCAGCCCCAGCATTTT

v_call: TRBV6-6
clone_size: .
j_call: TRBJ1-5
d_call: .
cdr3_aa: CASTRPDSNQPQHF
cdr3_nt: TGTGCCAGCACACGTCCCGATAGCAATCAGCCCCAGCATTTT

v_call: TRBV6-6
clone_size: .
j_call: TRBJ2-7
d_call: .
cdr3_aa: CASKWGVNSYEQYF
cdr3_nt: TGTGCCAGCAAATGGGGGGTTAACTCCTACGAGCAGTACTTC

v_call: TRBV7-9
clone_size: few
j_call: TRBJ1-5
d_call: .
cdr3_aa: CASSLGGFSQPQHF
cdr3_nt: TGTGCCAGCAGCTTAGGGGGGTTTAGTCAGCCCCAGCATTTT

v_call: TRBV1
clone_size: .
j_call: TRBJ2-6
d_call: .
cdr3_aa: CTSSQVTVSGANVLTF
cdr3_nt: TGCACCAGCAGCCAAGTTACCGTCTCTGGGGCCAACGTCCTGACTTTC

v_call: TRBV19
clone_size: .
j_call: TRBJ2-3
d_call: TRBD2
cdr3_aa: CASSSSGKTDTQYF
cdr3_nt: TGTGCCAGTAGTAGTAGCGGGAAGACAGATACGCAGTATTTT

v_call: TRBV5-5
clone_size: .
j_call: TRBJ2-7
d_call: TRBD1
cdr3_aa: CASSTDRASSYEQYF
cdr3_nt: TGTGCCAGCAGCACCGACAGGGCGAGCTCCTACGAGCAGTACTTC

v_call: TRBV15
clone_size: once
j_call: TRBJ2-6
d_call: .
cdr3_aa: CATSGMSGANVLTF
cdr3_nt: TGTGCCACCAGCGGAATGTCCGGGGCCAACGTCCTGACTTTC

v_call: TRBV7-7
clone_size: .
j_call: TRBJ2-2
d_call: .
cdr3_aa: CASSFGTGELFF
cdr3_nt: TGTGCCAGCAGCTTTGGCACCGGGGAGCTGTTTTTT

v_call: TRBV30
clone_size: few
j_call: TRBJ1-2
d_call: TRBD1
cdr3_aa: CAWSFWGRGQGYGYTF
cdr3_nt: TGTGCCTGGAGTTTCTGGGGTCGCGGACAGGGCTATGGCTACACCTTC

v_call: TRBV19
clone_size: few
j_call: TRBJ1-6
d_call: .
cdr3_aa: CASSIANSPLHF
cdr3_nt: TGTGCCAGTAGTATAGCCAATTCACCCCTCCACTTT

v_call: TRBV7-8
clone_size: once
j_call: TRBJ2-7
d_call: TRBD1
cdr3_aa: CASSPGTGSSYEQYF
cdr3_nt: TGTGCCAGCAGCCCCGGGACAGGGAGCTCCTACGAGCAGTACTTC

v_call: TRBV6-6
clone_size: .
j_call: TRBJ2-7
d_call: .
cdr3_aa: CASRYPPRGNYEQYF
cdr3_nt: TGTGCCAGCAGGTACCCCCCCAGGGGCAATTACGAGCAGTACTTC

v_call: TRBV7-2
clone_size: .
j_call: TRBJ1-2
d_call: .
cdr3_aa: CASSAGNYREGYTF
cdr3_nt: TGTGCCAGCAGCGCCGGGAACTACAGGGAAGGCTACACCTTC

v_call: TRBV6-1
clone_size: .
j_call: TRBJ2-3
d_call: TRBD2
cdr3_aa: CASSEDAGGTDTQYF
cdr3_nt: TGTGCCAGCAGTGAAGATGCGGGGGGGACAGATACGCAGTATTTT

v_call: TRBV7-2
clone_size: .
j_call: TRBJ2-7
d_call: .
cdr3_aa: CASRAGWTPPGEQYF
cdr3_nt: TGTGCCAGCAGGGCCGGCTGGACTCCCCCGGGGGAGCAGTACTTC

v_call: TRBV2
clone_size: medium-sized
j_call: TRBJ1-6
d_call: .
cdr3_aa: CASSGSEAQFSSYNSPLHF
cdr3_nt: TGTGCCAGCAGTGGATCAGAGGCACAGTTTAGCTCCTATAATTCACCCCTCCACTTT

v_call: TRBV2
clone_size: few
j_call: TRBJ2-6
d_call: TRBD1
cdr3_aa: CASRVETGVPGANVLTF
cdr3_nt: TGTGCCAGCAGGGTAGAGACAGGGGTTCCGGGGGCCAACGTCCTGACTTTC

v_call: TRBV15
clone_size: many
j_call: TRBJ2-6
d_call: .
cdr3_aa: CATSGGAGANVLTF
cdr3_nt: TGTGCCACCAGCGGGGGCGCTGGGGCCAACGTCCTGACTTTC

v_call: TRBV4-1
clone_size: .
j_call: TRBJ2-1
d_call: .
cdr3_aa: CASSQERTIHEQFF
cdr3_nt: TGCGCCAGCAGCCAAGAAAGGACTATCCATGAGCAGTTCTTC

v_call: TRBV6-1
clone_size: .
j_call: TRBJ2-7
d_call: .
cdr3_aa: CASRLPSGYEQYF
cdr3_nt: TGTGCCAGCAGACTACCTTCAGGGTACGAGCAGTACTTC

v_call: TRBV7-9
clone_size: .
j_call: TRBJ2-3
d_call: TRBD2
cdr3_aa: CASSPGRGLDTQYF
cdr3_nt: TGTGCCAGCAGCCCAGGGAGGGGTTTAGATACGCAGTATTTT

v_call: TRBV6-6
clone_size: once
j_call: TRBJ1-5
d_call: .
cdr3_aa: CASSLRLHQPQHF
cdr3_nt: TGTGCCAGCAGTCTCCGACTCCATCAGCCCCAGCATTTT

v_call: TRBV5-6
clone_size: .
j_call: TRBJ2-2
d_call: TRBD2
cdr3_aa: CASSAPLAGIRGELFF
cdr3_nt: TGTGCCAGCAGCGCCCCACTAGCGGGGATAAGGGGGGAGCTGTTTTTT

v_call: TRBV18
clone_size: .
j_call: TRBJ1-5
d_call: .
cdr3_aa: CASSPTGHTSNQPQHF
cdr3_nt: TGTGCCAGCTCACCAACCGGACATACGAGCAATCAGCCCCAGCATTTT

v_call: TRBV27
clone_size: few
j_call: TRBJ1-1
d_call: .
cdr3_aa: CASSARGPTEAFF
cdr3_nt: TGTGCCAGCAGTGCCAGGGGACCCACTGAAGCTTTCTTT

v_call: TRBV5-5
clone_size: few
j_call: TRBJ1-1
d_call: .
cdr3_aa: CASSPDLGTEAFF
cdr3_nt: TGTGCCAGCAGCCCGGACCTGGGCACTGAAGCTTTCTTT

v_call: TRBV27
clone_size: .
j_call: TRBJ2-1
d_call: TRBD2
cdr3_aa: CASSLSASGGYNEQFF
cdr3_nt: TGTGCCAGCAGTTTATCTGCTAGCGGGGGGTACAATGAGCAGTTCTTC